Only a few counts were recorded for the clone carrying this T cell receptor beta chain. Its specificity is not known. Germline is not matched at one junction end, which may reflect a read error. CDR1 is SQVTM, CDR2 ANQGSEA, per germline. There are 10 residues in the CDR3. This sample is drawn from a study of siplizumab effects on memory and regulatory T cells. Overall study findings and caveats: Memory cells seemed less diverse than naive T cells, which also seemed major contributors to the alloresponse.

The assay looked at some 96,000 TCR templates in each sample. Assay used: immunoSEQ multiplex PCR; TCRdb lists only in-frame clones, some missing. The sample yields roughly 100,000 clones, approximately 94% seen once. The TCR comes from a human donor in good health. The V and J genes are TRBV29-1 and TRBJ1-1; D remains unclear. The sequenced sample consisted of CD4+ T cells sorted from blood. CDR3 DNA: TGCAGCGTTGAAGGTCTTACCGTCCTCTTT. Its protein is CSVEGLTVLF.